This TCR beta chain came from a study of cytomegalovirus exposure and HLA in healthy donors. The study, taken as a whole, reports: Reportedly, a later analysis found an Asian-associated ancestry cluster had fewer N-insertions than the approximately 640-donor mean. Confirmation in vitro established that a few CMV-associated chains were specific for CMV antigens.

The PCR was carried out with 60 Vbeta primers and 13 Jbeta primers. Clones were read by immunoSEQ multiplex PCR, and TCRdb kept only the in-frame ones, dropping some. The repertoire table contains some 110,000 clones. Trimming removed 7 bases at V and 1 base at J, with 10 bases between. The CDR3 is 12 amino acids. CDR1 is SQVTM, CDR2 ANQGSEA, per germline. To note about this clone: The antigen remains unidentified.

Sequencing was carried out using PBMCs. The sequence was collected from a young man in good health and CMV-seronegative. V gene TRBV29-1 combines with J gene TRBJ1-1, with TRBD1 as a possible D gene (6 bases). CDR3 DNA: TGCAGCGGGGGGGGCGAGAACACTGAAGCTTTCTTT. As protein: CSGGGENTEAFF.